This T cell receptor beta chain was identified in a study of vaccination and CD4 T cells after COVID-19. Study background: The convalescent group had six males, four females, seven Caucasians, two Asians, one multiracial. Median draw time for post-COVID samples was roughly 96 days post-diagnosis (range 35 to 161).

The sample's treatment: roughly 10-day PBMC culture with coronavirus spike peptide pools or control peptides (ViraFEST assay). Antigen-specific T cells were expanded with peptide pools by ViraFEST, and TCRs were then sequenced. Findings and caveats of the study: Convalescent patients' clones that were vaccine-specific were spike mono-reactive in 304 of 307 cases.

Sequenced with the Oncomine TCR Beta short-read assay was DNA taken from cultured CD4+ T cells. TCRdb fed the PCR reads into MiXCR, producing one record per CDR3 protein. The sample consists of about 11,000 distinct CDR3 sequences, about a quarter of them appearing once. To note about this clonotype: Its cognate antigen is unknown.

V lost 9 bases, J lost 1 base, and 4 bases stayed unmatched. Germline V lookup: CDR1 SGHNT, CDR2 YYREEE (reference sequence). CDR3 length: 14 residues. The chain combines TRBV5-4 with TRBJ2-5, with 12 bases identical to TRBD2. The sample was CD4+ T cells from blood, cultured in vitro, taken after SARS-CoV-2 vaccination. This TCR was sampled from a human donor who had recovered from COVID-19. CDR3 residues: CATSSGGAQETQYF. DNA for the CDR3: TGTGCCACCTCTAGCGGGGGGGCCCAAGAGACCCAGTACTTC.